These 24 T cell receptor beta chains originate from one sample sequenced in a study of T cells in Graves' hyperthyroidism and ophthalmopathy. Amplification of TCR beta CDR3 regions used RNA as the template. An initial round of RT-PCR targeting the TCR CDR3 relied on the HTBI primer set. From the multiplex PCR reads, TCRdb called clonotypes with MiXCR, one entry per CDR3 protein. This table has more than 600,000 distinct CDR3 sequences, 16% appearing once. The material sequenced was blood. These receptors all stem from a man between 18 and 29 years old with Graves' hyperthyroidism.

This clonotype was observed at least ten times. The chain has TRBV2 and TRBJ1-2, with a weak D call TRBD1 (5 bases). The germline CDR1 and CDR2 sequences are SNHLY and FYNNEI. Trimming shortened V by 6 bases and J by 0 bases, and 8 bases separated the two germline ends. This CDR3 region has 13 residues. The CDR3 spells CASRQEANYGYTF. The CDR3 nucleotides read TGTGCCAGCAGACAGGAAGCTAACTATGGCTACACCTTC. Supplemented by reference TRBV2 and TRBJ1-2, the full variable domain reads EPEVTQTPSHQVTQMGQEVILRCVPISNHLYFYWYRQILGQKVEFLVSFYNNEISEKSEIFDDQFSVERPDGSNFTLKIRSTKLEDSAMYFCASRQEANYGYTFGSGTRLTVV.

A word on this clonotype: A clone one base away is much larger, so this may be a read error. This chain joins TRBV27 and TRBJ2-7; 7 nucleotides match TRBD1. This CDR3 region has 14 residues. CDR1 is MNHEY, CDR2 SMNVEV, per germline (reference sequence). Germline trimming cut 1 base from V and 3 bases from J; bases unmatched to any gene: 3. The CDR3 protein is CASSLYPGGYEQYF. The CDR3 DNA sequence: TGTGCCAGCAGTTTATATCCAGGGGGCTACGAGCAGTACTTC.

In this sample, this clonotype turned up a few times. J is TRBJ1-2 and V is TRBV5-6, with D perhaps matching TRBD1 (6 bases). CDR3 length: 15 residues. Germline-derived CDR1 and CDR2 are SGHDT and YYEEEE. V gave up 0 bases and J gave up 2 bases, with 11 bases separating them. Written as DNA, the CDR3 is TGTGCCAGCAGCTTGGACCCTACAGGGAACTATGGCTACACCTTC. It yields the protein CASSLDPTGNYGYTF.

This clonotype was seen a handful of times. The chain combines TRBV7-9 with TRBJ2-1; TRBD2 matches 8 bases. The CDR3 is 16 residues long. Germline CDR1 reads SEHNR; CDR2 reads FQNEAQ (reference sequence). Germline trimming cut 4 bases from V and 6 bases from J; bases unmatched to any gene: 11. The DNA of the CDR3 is TGTGCCAGCAGCTCCCTCAACGGGAGGGCCCCCAATGAGCAGTTCTTC. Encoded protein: CASSSLNGRAPNEQFF.

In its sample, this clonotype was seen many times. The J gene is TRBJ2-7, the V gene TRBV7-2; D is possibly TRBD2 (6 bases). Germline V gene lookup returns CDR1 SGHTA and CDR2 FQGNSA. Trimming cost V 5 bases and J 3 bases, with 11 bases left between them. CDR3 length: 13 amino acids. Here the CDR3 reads CASSHRTNYEQYF. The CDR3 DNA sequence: TGTGCCAGCAGCCACCGGACTAACTACGAGCAGTACTTC.

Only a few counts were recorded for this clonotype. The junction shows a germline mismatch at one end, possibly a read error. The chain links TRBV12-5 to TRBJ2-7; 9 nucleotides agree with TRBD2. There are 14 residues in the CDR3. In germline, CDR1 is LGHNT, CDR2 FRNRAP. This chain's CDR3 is CASAKLAGPSEQYF. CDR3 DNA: TGCGCTAGTGCAAAACTAGCGGGCCCGTCCGAGCAGTACTTC.

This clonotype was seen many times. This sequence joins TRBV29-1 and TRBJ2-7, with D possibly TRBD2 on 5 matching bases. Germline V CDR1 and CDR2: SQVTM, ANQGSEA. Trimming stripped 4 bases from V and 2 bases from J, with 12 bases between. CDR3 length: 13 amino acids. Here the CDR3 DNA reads TGCAGCGTTGTTGAGGGAGAACCCTACGAGCAGTACTTC. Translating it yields CSVVEGEPYEQYF.

CDR3 nucleotide sequence: TGCGCCAGCAGCTTGGAAGGGGAAGAAGGCACAGATACGCAGTATTTT. This sequence encodes CASSLEGEEGTDTQYF. V usage is TRBV5-1 and J usage is TRBJ2-3; D possibly corresponds to TRBD1 (5 bases). This CDR3 is 16 amino acids long. V gave up 0 bases and J gave up 1 base, with 12 bases separating them. Germline loops: CDR1 SGHRS, CDR2 YFSETQ.

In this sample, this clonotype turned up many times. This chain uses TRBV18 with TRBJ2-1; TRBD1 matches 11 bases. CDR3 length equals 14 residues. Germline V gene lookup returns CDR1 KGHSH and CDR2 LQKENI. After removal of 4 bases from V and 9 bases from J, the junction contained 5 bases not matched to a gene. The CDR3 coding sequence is TGTGCCAGCTCACGGGGACAGGGGGACGCTGAGCAGTTCTTC. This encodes CASSRGQGDAEQFF.

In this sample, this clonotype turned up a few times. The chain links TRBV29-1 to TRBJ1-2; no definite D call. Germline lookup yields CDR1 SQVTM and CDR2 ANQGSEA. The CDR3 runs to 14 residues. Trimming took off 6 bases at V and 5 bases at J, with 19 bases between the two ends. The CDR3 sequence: CSVQNPWPGYGYTF. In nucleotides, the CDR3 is TGCAGCGTCCAAAACCCGTGGCCGGGGTATGGCTACACCTTC.

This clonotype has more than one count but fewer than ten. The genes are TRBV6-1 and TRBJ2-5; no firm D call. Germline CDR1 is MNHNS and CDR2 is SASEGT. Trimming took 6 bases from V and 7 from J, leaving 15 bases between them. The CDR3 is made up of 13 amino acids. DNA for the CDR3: TGTGCCAGCAGGTTCCAAACCCTGGGGACCCAGTACTTC. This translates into CASRFQTLGTQYF.

The chain's CDR3 is CASSFVTAGANVLTF. Written as DNA, the CDR3 is TGTGCCAGCAGTTTCGTCACGGCTGGGGCCAACGTCCTGACTTTC. The chain couples TRBV27 to TRBJ2-6; D gene uncertain. The length of the CDR3 is 15 residues. Trimming took off 3 bases at V and 2 bases at J, with 8 bases between the two ends. The V gene's germline CDR1 is MNHEY and CDR2 SMNVEV (reference sequence).

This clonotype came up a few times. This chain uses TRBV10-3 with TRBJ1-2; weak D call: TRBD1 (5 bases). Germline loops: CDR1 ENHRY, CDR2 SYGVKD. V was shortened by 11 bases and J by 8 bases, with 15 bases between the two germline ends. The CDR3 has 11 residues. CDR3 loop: CASTTGRGYTF. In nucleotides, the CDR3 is TGTGCCTCTACAACAGGTCGCGGCTACACCTTC.

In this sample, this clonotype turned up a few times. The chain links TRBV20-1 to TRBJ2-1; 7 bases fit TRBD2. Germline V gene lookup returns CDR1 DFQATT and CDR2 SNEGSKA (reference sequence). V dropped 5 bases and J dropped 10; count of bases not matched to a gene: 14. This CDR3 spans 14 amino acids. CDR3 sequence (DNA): TGCAGTGCTGCGGGGGTACACCCGGACGGCGAGCAGTTCTTC. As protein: CSAAGVHPDGEQFF.

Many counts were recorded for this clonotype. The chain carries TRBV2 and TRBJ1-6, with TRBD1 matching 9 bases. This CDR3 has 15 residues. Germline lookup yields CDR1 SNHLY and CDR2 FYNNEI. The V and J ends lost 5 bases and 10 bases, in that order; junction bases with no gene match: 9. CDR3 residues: CASSFPTGGVSPLHF. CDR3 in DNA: TGTGCCAGCAGTTTTCCGACAGGGGGAGTCTCACCCCTCCACTTT.

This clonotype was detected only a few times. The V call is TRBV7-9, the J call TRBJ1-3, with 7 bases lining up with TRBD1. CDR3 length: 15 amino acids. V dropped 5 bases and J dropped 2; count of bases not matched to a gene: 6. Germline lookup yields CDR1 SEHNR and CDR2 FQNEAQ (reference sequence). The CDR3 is CASSPQGTAGNTIYF. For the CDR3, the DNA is TGTGCCAGCAGCCCCCAGGGGACAGCTGGAAACACCATATATTTT.

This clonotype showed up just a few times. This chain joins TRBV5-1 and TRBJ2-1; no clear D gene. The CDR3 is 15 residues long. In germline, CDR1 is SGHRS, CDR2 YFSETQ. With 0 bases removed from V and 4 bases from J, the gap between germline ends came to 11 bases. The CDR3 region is CASSLDWTKYNEQFF. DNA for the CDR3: TGCGCCAGCAGCTTGGATTGGACCAAGTACAATGAGCAGTTCTTC.

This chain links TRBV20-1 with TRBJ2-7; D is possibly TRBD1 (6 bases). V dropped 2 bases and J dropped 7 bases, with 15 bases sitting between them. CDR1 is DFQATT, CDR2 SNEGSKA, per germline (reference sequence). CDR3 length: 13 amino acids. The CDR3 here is CSARQGRMREQYF. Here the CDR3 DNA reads TGCAGTGCTAGACAGGGGAGAATGAGGGAGCAGTACTTC.

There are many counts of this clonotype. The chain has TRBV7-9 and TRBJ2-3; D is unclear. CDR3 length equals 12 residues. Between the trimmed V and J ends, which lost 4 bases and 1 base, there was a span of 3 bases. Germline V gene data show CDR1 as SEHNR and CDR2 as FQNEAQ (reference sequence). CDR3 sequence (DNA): TGTGCCAGCAGCTGGGGCACAGATACGCAGTATTTT. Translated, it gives CASSWGTDTQYF. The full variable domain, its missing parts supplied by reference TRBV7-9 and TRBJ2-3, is DTGVSQNPRHKITKRGQNVTFRCDPISEHNRLYWYRQTLGQGPEFLTYFQNEAQLEKSRLLSDRFSAERPKGSFSTLEIQRTEQGDSAMYLCASSWGTDTQYFGPGTRLTVL.

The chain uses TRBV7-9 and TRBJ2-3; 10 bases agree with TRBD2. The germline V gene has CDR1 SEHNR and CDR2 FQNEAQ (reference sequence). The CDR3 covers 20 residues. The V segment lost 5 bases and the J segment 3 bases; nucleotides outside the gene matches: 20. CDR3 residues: CASSPWTSGRVRRETDTQYF. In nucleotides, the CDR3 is TGTGCCAGCAGCCCATGGACCAGCGGGAGGGTCCGGAGAGAGACAGATACGCAGTATTTT.

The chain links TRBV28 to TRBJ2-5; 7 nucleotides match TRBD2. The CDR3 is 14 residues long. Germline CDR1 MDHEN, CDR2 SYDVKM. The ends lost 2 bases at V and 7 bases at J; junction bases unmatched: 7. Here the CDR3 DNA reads TGTGCCAGCAGTTTAGGACTAGTTCTGGGGACCCAGTACTTC. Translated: CASSLGLVLGTQYF.

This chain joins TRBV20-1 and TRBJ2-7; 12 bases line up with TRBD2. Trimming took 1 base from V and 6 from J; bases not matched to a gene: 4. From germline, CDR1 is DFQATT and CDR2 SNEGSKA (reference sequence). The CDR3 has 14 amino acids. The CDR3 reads CSARGLAGVGEQYF. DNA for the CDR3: TGCAGTGCTAGAGGACTAGCGGGAGTCGGCGAGCAGTACTTC.

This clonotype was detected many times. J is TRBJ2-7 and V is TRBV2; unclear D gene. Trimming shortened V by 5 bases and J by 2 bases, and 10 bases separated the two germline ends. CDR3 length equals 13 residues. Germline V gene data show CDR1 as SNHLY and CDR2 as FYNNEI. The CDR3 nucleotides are TGTGCCAGCAGTTATCGGCAGCCCTACGAGCAGTACTTC. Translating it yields CASSYRQPYEQYF.

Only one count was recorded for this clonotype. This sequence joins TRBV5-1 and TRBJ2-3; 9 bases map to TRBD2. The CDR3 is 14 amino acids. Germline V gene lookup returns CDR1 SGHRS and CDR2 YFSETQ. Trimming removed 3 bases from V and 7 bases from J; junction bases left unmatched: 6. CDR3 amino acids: CASSSRSSGNTQYF. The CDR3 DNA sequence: TGCGCCAGCAGCTCCCGTTCTAGCGGGAATACGCAGTATTTT.